Each of the 14 T cell receptor beta chains below was sequenced from the same sample in a study of blood T cell repertoires in COVID-19. The repertoire was sequenced with immunoSEQ multiplex PCR; TCRdb's copy has only in-frame clones and lacks some. The sample lists about 47,000 clones; roughly 89% were seen once. Sequenced sample: peripheral blood. These receptors originate from a man at least 80 years old with active or convalescent COVID-19.

The chain combines TRBV7-3 with TRBJ2-5; 11 nucleotides line up with TRBD2. Per germline, CDR1 SGHTA and CDR2 FQGTGA. Unmatched junction bases numbered 4, after V lost 5 bases and J lost 2 bases. The CDR3 sequence is 15 residues long. The CDR3, as DNA: TGTGCCAGCAGCATCGGGACTAGCGGACAAGAGACCCAGTACTTC. It encodes CASSIGTSGQETQYF.

J is TRBJ2-1 and V is TRBV3-1 (or the pseudogene TRBV3-2), with D possibly matching TRBD2 (6 bases). The CDR3 runs to 15 residues. Germline-derived CDR1 and CDR2 are LGHDT and YNNKEL (reference sequence). V gave up 2 bases and J gave up 0 bases, with 8 bases separating them. The CDR3 DNA sequence: TGTGCCAGCAGCCAACGGGGGAGCTCCTACAATGAGCAGTTCTTC. This sequence encodes CASSQRGSSYNEQFF.

The V call is TRBV29-1, the J call TRBJ1-1; D gene ambiguous. CDR1 and CDR2 from the germline V gene are SQVTM and ANQGSEA. The germline V and J ends were trimmed by 7 bases and 2 bases, with 14 bases remaining between them. The CDR3 consists of 13 residues. The CDR3 region is CSAGEARNTEAFF. CDR3 nucleotides: TGCAGCGCCGGCGAGGCTAGAAACACTGAAGCTTTCTTT. Full variable domain (rest looked up from reference TRBV29-1 and TRBJ1-1): SAVISQKPSRDICQRGTSLTIQCQVDSQVTMMFWYRQQPGQSLTLIATANQGSEATYESGFVIDKFPISRPNLTFSTLTVSNMSPEDSSIYLCSAGEARNTEAFFGQGTRLTVV.

The chain combines TRBV6-4 with TRBJ2-3; 7 bases fit TRBD1. The CDR3 sequence is 15 residues long. The ends lost 6 bases at V and 3 bases at J; junction bases unmatched: 9. In germline, CDR1 is MRHNA, CDR2 SNTAGT. Here the CDR3 reads CASSEGTAGTDTQYF. The CDR3 DNA is TGTGCCAGCAGCGAGGGGACAGCAGGGACAGATACGCAGTATTTT.

V gene TRBV5-1 combines with J gene TRBJ2-5, with 11 positions matching TRBD2. The length of the CDR3 is 14 residues. CDR1 is SGHRS and CDR2 is YFSETQ in the germline V gene. J gave up 4 bases and V 5 bases, and 4 bases lay outside the gene matches. The CDR3 loop reads CASRTTSGTETQYF. The DNA of the CDR3 is TGCGCCAGCAGAACGACTAGCGGGACAGAGACCCAGTACTTC. The whole variable domain, remainder taken from reference TRBV5-1 and TRBJ2-5, is KAGVTQTPRYLIKTRGQQVTLSCSPISGHRSVSWYQQTPGQGLQFLFEYFSETQRNKGNFPGRFSGRQFSNSRSEMNVSTLELGDSALYLCASRTTSGTETQYFGPGTRLLVL.

V usage is TRBV7-2 and J usage is TRBJ1-5; TRBD1 aligns across 7 bases. This CDR3 region has 15 residues. Germline V gene lookup returns CDR1 SGHTA and CDR2 FQGNSA. V shed 0 bases, J shed 6 bases, and the junction held 5 bases outside the gene matches. CDR3 sequence: CASSLAQGGLQPQHF. In DNA, the CDR3 is TGTGCCAGCAGCTTAGCCCAGGGGGGCCTTCAGCCCCAGCATTTT. Based on the CDR3 plus reference TRBV7-2 and TRBJ1-5, the full variable domain is GAGVSQSPSNKVTEKGKDVELRCDPISGHTALYWYRQSLGQGLEFLIYFQGNSAPDKSGLPSDRFSAERTGGSVSTLTIQRTQQEDSAVYLCASSLAQGGLQPQHFGDGTRLSIL.

The V and J genes are TRBV11-3 and TRBJ2-2; 8 bases line up with TRBD1. In germline, CDR1 is SGHNT, CDR2 YENEEA. The V segment lost 4 bases and the J segment 6 bases; nucleotides outside the gene matches: 7. The CDR3 totals 15 residues. CDR3 DNA: TGTGCCAGCAGCTCCGGGACAGGAATCCCCGGGGAGCTGTTTTTT. Its translation is CASSSGTGIPGELFF.

J is TRBJ2-3 and V is TRBV5-1, with D possibly being TRBD2 (6 bases). The CDR3 is 14 residues long. Trimming left V 4 bases short and J 4 bases short, with 13 bases between. Germline V lookup: CDR1 SGHRS, CDR2 YFSETQ. CDR3 coding DNA: TGCGCCAGCAGCATTCTCCCGGGGGCAGATACGCAGTATTTT. It is translated as CASSILPGADTQYF.

The V call is TRBV5-4, the J call TRBJ1-1, with D possibly being TRBD1 (6 bases). The ends were cut back, 0 bases at V and 4 bases at J, with 10 bases in the middle. Germline lookup yields CDR1 SGHNT and CDR2 YYREEE (reference sequence). This CDR3 has 14 residues. CDR3 in DNA: TGTGCCAGCAGCTTGGCCTTACAGGGCACTGAAGCTTTCTTT. Translated: CASSLALQGTEAFF. Full variable domain (rest looked up from reference TRBV5-4 and TRBJ1-1): ETGVTQSPTHLIKTRGQQVTLRCSSQSGHNTVSWYQQALGQGPQFIFQYYREEENGRGNFPPRFSGLQFPNYSSELNVNALELDDSALYLCASSLALQGTEAFFGQGTRLTVV.

This clone has only one observation. The chain carries TRBV6-4 and TRBJ1-2; D unresolved. Germline V gene lookup returns CDR1 MRHNA and CDR2 SNTAGT. Trimming cost V 0 bases and J 13 bases, with 3 bases left between them. The CDR3 runs to 9 residues. The CDR3 DNA reads TGTGCCAGCAGTGACTCAGCCACCTTC. It yields the protein CASSDSATF.

The genes are TRBV5-4 and TRBJ2-1; D unclear. The CDR3 extends over 16 amino acids. Looked up from germline, CDR1 is SGHNT and CDR2 is YYREEE (reference sequence). The V end was cut by 1 base, the J end by 9 bases, with 20 bases between. CDR3 sequence (DNA): TGTGCCAGCAGCTTGAAAGTCCCGAGGCCCCCTCCTGAGCAGTTCTTC. Its translation: CASSLKVPRPPPEQFF.

DNA of the CDR3: TGTGCCTGGAGTAAAGGGCTAGCGGGAGCCGGGGAGCTGTTTTTT. Protein: CAWSKGLAGAGELFF. The chain joins TRBV30 to TRBJ2-2, with 10 bases that match TRBD2. The CDR3 spans 15 residues. Germline V lookup: CDR1 GTSNPN, CDR2 SVGIG (reference sequence). V lost 2 bases to trimming and J lost 6 bases; unmatched junction nucleotides: 6.

The chain links TRBV7-8 to TRBJ2-5, with 8 bases identical to TRBD1. The CDR3 has 15 residues. Germline V gene sequence: CDR1 SGHVS, CDR2 FQNEAQ. After removal of 3 bases from V and 2 bases from J, the junction contained 5 bases not matched to a gene. CDR3 sequence: CASSFSQGAQETQYF. The CDR3 DNA sequence: TGTGCCAGCAGCTTTTCCCAGGGGGCTCAAGAGACCCAGTACTTC.

The chain links TRBV11-2 to TRBJ1-1, with 8 bases lining up with TRBD1. From germline, CDR1 is SGHAT and CDR2 FQNNGV. This CDR3 comprises 16 residues. Trimming removed 2 bases from V and 0 bases from J; junction bases left unmatched: 5. CDR3 nucleotide sequence: TGTGCCAGCAGCTTAACAGGGGGGATGATGAACACTGAAGCTTTCTTT. This translates into CASSLTGGMMNTEAFF.